The 15 T cell receptor beta chains below all came from one sample that was sequenced in a study of T cells after yellow fever vaccination. One entry per CDR3 protein results from TCRdb running MiXCR on the 5' RACE reads. The sample yields 500,000 to 650,000 distinct CDR3 sequences, roughly 14% seen once. The sample was PBMCs, taken on the day of the yellow fever booster vaccination. The receptors here all came from a man aged 30 to 45 who received the YFV17D yellow fever vaccine.

This clonotype appeared many times. The chain recombines TRBV12-3 or TRBV12-4 with TRBJ2-3; the D is unclear. Deletions cut 5 bases from V and 2 bases from J, with 11 bases between. There are 14 residues in the CDR3. CDR3 sequence reads: CASSPVGSTDTQYF. DNA of the CDR3: TGTGCCAGCAGTCCCGTAGGCTCCACAGATACGCAGTATTTT.

This clonotype was seen just once. This sequence joins TRBV20-1 and TRBJ2-6; unclear D gene. Trimming pared 5 bases from V and 0 bases from J, leaving 5 bases between. Germline values: CDR1 DFQATT, CDR2 SNEGSKA (reference sequence). This CDR3 is built from 13 residues. CDR3: CSAFSSGANVLTF. The CDR3 DNA reads TGCAGTGCTTTTAGCTCTGGGGCCAACGTCCTGACTTTC.

The chain combines TRBV7-8 with TRBJ2-7; TRBD2 agrees at 12 bases. This CDR3 has 16 amino acids. Trimming at V came to 5 bases and at J to 3 bases, leaving 8 bases not matched to a gene. The V gene's germline CDR1 is SGHVS and CDR2 FQNEAQ. In DNA, the CDR3 is TGTGCCAGCAGCCCCGGGAGGACTAGCGGGGTCTACGAGCAGTACTTC. Residues: CASSPGRTSGVYEQYF.

V is TRBV6-4 and J is TRBJ1-5; tentatively, D is TRBD1 (6 bases). This CDR3 has 17 residues. Trimming cost V 6 bases and J 0 bases, with 18 bases left between them. Germline CDR1 and CDR2: MRHNA and SNTAGT. This CDR3 reads CASRGLGTSYSNQPQHF. The CDR3 nucleotides read TGTGCCAGCAGAGGCCTCGGGACATCATATAGCAATCAGCCCCAGCATTTT.

This clonotype was seen a few times. This sequence joins TRBV7-2 and TRBJ2-2; no clear D gene. This CDR3 has 14 residues. The V end lost 6 bases, the J end lost 0 bases, and 8 bases lay between the germline ends. From germline, CDR1 is SGHTA and CDR2 FQGNSA. This CDR3 is CASRRQANTGELFF. In DNA, the CDR3 is TGTGCCAGCAGGCGACAAGCGAACACCGGGGAGCTGTTTTTT.

This clonotype was seen a few times. The chain has TRBV12-3 or TRBV12-4 and TRBJ2-7; 9 bases map to TRBD2. With V trimmed by 8 bases and J by 2 bases, 7 bases remained unmatched. The CDR3 length is 14 residues. The CDR3 bases are TGTGCCAGCCAAGCGACTAGCGGAACCTACGAGCAGTACTTC. It encodes CASQATSGTYEQYF.

The V gene is TRBV28, the J gene TRBJ2-7; D gene ambiguous. This CDR3 is 10 amino acids long. Germline V gene sequence: CDR1 MDHEN, CDR2 SYDVKM. Trimming cost V 10 bases and J 4 bases, with 8 bases left between them. The CDR3 loop reads CATRRYEQYF. Written as DNA, the CDR3 is TGTGCCACCCGGCGGTACGAGCAGTACTTC. The full variable domain, rest sourced from reference TRBV28 and TRBJ2-7, is DVKVTQSSRYLVKRTGEKVFLECVQDMDHENMFWYRQDPGLGLRLIYFSYDVKMKEKGDIPEGYSVSREKKERFSLILESASTNQTSMYLCATRRYEQYFGPGTRLTVT.

This clonotype was recorded a few times. This chain uses TRBV5-8 with TRBJ2-7; perhaps TRBD1 as D (5 bases). V was clipped by 0 bases and J by 3 bases, with 10 bases between them. Germline CDR1 SGHTS, CDR2 YDEGEE. This CDR3 has 14 residues. As DNA, the CDR3 is TGTGCCAGCAGCTTGGAGCGCAGGGACTACGAGCAGTACTTC. Its protein product is CASSLERRDYEQYF.

This clonotype was seen many times. CDR3 loop: CATSRDPLGGTQYF. CDR3 coding DNA: TGTGCCACCAGCAGAGATCCCCTGGGAGGGACCCAGTACTTC. The chain has TRBV15 and TRBJ2-5; perhaps TRBD2 as D (6 bases). This CDR3 contains 14 residues. The germline CDR1 and CDR2 sequences are LNHNV and YYDKDF (reference sequence). V was cut by 0 bases and J by 7 bases, with 12 bases left in between.

The V gene is TRBV20-1, the J gene TRBJ1-6; the D gene is possibly TRBD1 (5 bases). The length of the CDR3 is 13 residues. Germline V gene lookup returns CDR1 DFQATT and CDR2 SNEGSKA (reference sequence). Trimming pared 4 bases from V and 9 bases from J, leaving 13 bases between. CDR3 loop: CSAILSGASPLHF. The CDR3 DNA follows: TGCAGTGCTATCCTTTCCGGGGCTTCACCCCTCCACTTT.

This chain links TRBV7-9 with TRBJ2-4; the D gene is possibly TRBD1 (5 bases). This CDR3 has 16 amino acids. Trimming took 5 bases from V and 3 from J, leaving 17 bases between them. Germline CDR1 and CDR2: SEHNR and FQNEAQ (reference sequence). CDR3 nucleotides: TGTGCCAGCAGCCCCCATCCCGACAGAAACAAAAACATTCAGTACTTC. This codes for CASSPHPDRNKNIQYF.

The V and J genes are TRBV7-2 and TRBJ2-2; the match to TRBD2 covers 9 bases. V gave up 5 bases and J gave up 6 bases; unmatched junction bases: 13. The CDR3 is 17 residues long. The germline CDR1 and CDR2 sequences are SGHTA and FQGNSA. The CDR3 sequence: CASSPSGVREGAGELFF. The CDR3 nucleotides are TGTGCCAGCAGCCCCTCCGGTGTGCGGGAGGGCGCCGGGGAGCTGTTTTTT.

This clonotype was detected only a few times. The V and J genes are TRBV27 and TRBJ1-2; D is possibly TRBD1 (6 bases). Between the trimmed V and J ends, which lost 0 bases and 6 bases, there was a span of 17 bases. CDR3 length: 16 residues. The germline V gene has CDR1 MNHEY and CDR2 SMNVEV (reference sequence). CDR3 sequence (DNA): TGTGCCAGCAGTTTATCCCCCCGGGGGGGGCGGAATGGCTACACCTTC. This sequence encodes CASSLSPRGGRNGYTF.

V and J are TRBV27 and TRBJ2-5; D not resolved. The V gene's germline CDR1 is MNHEY and CDR2 SMNVEV (reference sequence). The CDR3 extends over 13 amino acids. V was cut by 5 bases and J by 4 bases, with 11 bases left in between. In DNA, the CDR3 is TGTGCCAGCAGTCCGGACGCACGAGAGACCCAGTACTTC. Protein: CASSPDARETQYF.

The V gene is TRBV5-1, the J gene TRBJ1-5; 10 positions match TRBD1. The CDR3 loop spans 15 amino acids. V was pared by 4 bases and J by 7 bases, with 8 bases of the junction left unmatched. Germline V CDR1 and CDR2: SGHRS, YFSETQ. CDR3 in amino acids: CASSPEGDRGQPQHF. In DNA, the CDR3 is TGCGCCAGCAGCCCCGAGGGGGACAGGGGACAGCCCCAGCATTTT.